These 5 T cell receptor beta chains originate from one sample sequenced in a study of T cells in Graves' hyperthyroidism and ophthalmopathy. TCR beta CDR3 regions were amplified from RNA. A set of HTBI primers served as the primers for a first-round RT-PCR of the TCR CDR3. Using its own MiXCR run on the multiplex PCR reads, TCRdb lists one record per CDR3 protein. The top ten hold 13% to 15% of the sample, which has hundreds of thousands of distinct CDR3 sequences, around 16% seen once. The sample comprised blood. Receptors were obtained from a woman aged 18-30 years with Graves' hyperthyroidism.

The chain combines TRBV2 with TRBJ1-3; maybe TRBD1 (6 bases). Trimming cost V 5 bases and J 4 bases, with 15 bases left between them. The germline CDR1 and CDR2 sequences are SNHLY and FYNNEI. The CDR3 covers 15 residues. This CDR3 reads CASSTALGAGNTIYF. CDR3 coding DNA: TGTGCCAGCAGTACGGCCTTGGGGGCAGGAAACACCATATATTTT. Together with reference TRBV2 and TRBJ1-3, the CDR3 gives the full variable domain: EPEVTQTPSHQVTQMGQEVILRCVPISNHLYFYWYRQILGQKVEFLVSFYNNEISEKSEIFDDQFSVERPDGSNFTLKIRSTKLEDSAMYFCASSTALGAGNTIYFGEGSWLTVV.

This chain uses TRBV2 with TRBJ1-4; D is unresolved. The CDR3 runs 14 residues. Trimming left V 7 bases short and J 5 bases short, with 14 bases between. Germline loops: CDR1 SNHLY, CDR2 FYNNEI. CDR3 nucleotides: TGTGCCAGCATTCAGGACGGGAACAATGAAAAACTGTTTTTT. Protein sequence: CASIQDGNNEKLFF.

This clonotype was recorded at least ten times. The V gene is TRBV7-9, the J gene TRBJ2-1, with TRBD2 matching over 9 bases. The CDR3 extends over 16 amino acids. V lost 5 bases, J lost 9 bases, and 14 bases stayed unmatched. Germline values: CDR1 SEHNR, CDR2 FQNEAQ (reference sequence). CDR3 loop: CASSVNDWTSATEQFF. For the CDR3, the DNA is TGTGCCAGCAGCGTGAACGACTGGACTAGCGCCACTGAGCAGTTCTTC.

This chain uses TRBV13 with TRBJ2-1; 15 bases line up with TRBD2. The CDR3 has 16 amino acids. Germline values: CDR1 PRHDT, CDR2 FYEKMQ (reference sequence). J gave up 10 bases and V 1 base, and 5 bases lay outside the gene matches. The CDR3 DNA sequence: TGTGCCAGCAGCTTAGAGGGACTAGCGGGGGGAGGGGAGCAGTTCTTC. It encodes CASSLEGLAGGGEQFF.

This clonotype was seen more than once but under ten times. This rearrangement joins TRBV18 to TRBJ2-1, with a possible D match to TRBD1 (6 bases). Trimming pared 2 bases from V and 4 bases from J, leaving 15 bases between. The CDR3 spans 16 residues. CDR1 and CDR2 from the germline V gene are KGHSH and LQKENI. The CDR3: CASSPERTVSYNEQFF. The CDR3 DNA follows: TGTGCCAGCTCACCAGAACGGACAGTTAGTTACAATGAGCAGTTCTTC. Looking up the rest from reference TRBV18 and TRBJ2-1 gives the full variable domain: NAGVMQNPRHLVRRRGQEARLRCSPMKGHSHVYWYRQLPEEGLKFMVYLQKENIIDESGMPKERFSAEFPKEGPSILRIQQVVRGDSAAYFCASSPERTVSYNEQFFGPGTRLTVL.